The following is a T cell receptor (beta chain) sequence with its context. The CDR3 runs to 17 residues. Germline V lookup: CDR1 SGHVT, CDR2 SQSDAQ. The J segment lost 2 bases and the V segment lost 5 bases, leaving 6 bases of the junction unmatched. This sample stems from a study of CD8+CD57+ T cells in acquired aplastic anemia. Overall study: Isolated CD4+ and CD8+ cells, once sorted, yielded DNA averaging approximately 3 ug. Sequencing produced an average of roughly 11 million reads per healthy donor for CD4+ cells.

Genomic DNA acted as the template from which TCR beta VDJ combination and CDR3 sequence profiling were carried out. TCRdb recomputed calls from the reads with MiXCR, one row per CDR3 protein. The data contain roughly 190,000 distinct CDR3 sequences, roughly half of them seen just once; the ten biggest clones take up about 16%. The sequencing sample was made of sorted CD4+, CD8+, or CD8+CD57+ T cells (not recorded which) from PBMCs. V gene TRBV7-4 combines with J gene TRBJ2-6; 10 nucleotides align to TRBD1. The sequence was obtained from a human donor in good health, serving as a control. DNA for the CDR3: TGTGCCAGCAGCACCCAAGGACAGGGGGCTGGGGCCAACGTCCTGACTTTC. This encodes CASSTQGQGAGANVLTF.